What follows are 8 T cell receptor beta chains derived from one specimen sequenced in a study of T cell responses to AZD1222 COVID-19 vaccine. The table came from immunoSEQ multiplex PCR; TCRdb's copy has only in-frame clones and leaves some out. The sample has around 200,000 clones; 85% to 90% are singletons. Material: peripheral blood, obtained on day 0 of AZD1222 vaccination. The receptors were gathered from an adult in good health.

The CDR3 sequence: CASSSRGASGGPPYEQYF. The CDR3 bases are TGTGCCAGCAGCTCTCGGGGGGCTAGCGGGGGCCCACCCTACGAGCAGTACTTC. This chain connects TRBV7-9 to TRBJ2-7, with 10 bases aligning to TRBD2. Trimming at V came to 4 bases and at J to 2 bases, leaving 14 bases not matched to a gene. Germline values: CDR1 SEHNR, CDR2 FQNEAQ (reference sequence). The CDR3 has 18 residues.

The chain carries TRBV28 and TRBJ1-2; D unclear. This CDR3 contains 14 residues. In germline, CDR1 is MDHEN, CDR2 SYDVKM. The V end lost 2 bases, the J end lost 4 bases, and 11 bases lay between the germline ends. For the CDR3, the DNA is TGTGCCAGCAGTTTAAGCCGCTATGTCTATGGCTACACCTTC. Translating it yields CASSLSRYVYGYTF.

This chain uses TRBV11-2 with TRBJ1-1; D remains unclear. CDR1 is SGHAT and CDR2 is FQNNGV in the germline V gene. This CDR3 comprises 14 residues. V gave up 0 bases and J gave up 5 bases, with 10 bases separating them. The CDR3 region is CASSLDSLSTEAFF. The DNA of the CDR3 is TGTGCCAGCAGCTTAGATTCCCTTTCTACTGAAGCTTTCTTT.

The chain couples TRBV12-3 or TRBV12-4 to TRBJ2-1; D is possibly TRBD2 (5 bases). The CDR3 loop spans 11 amino acids. V lost 3 bases, J lost 9 bases, and 6 bases lay in between. The CDR3 here is CASSFAGEQFF. In DNA form, the CDR3 reads TGTGCCAGCAGTTTCGCGGGTGAGCAGTTCTTC.

The gene calls are TRBV6-6 and TRBJ1-1; D uncertain. There are 13 residues in the CDR3. Trimming shortened V by 0 bases and J by 7 bases, and 9 bases separated the two germline ends. CDR1 and CDR2 from the germline V gene are MNHNY and SVGAGI (reference sequence). The CDR3 here is CASSYSIWNEAFF. The CDR3 nucleotides read TGTGCCAGCAGTTACTCGATCTGGAATGAAGCTTTCTTT.

This chain joins TRBV11-1 and TRBJ2-7; 7 nucleotides align to TRBD1. The CDR3 contains 15 residues. The germline V gene encodes CDR1 SGHAT and CDR2 FQDESV (reference sequence). The junction had 12 bases not matched to a gene; V was cut back by 5 bases and J by 5 bases. Here the CDR3 reads CASSPSGTVGHEQYF. Written as DNA, the CDR3 is TGTGCCAGCAGCCCTTCCGGGACAGTGGGGCACGAGCAGTACTTC.

The chain uses TRBV3-1 (or the pseudogene TRBV3-2) and TRBJ1-5, with unresolved D. The germline V gene encodes CDR1 LGHDT and CDR2 YNNKEL (reference sequence). Trimming left V 1 base short and J 1 base short, with 8 bases between. This CDR3 contains 15 residues. CDR3 in DNA: TGTGCCAGCAGCCAAGGACTTATCAGCAATCAGCCCCAGCATTTT. This codes for CASSQGLISNQPQHF.

The chain combines TRBV12-3 or TRBV12-4 with TRBJ1-5; D call uncertain. The CDR3 length is 12 residues. The V end was cut by 3 bases, the J end by 7 bases, with 7 bases between. This CDR3 reads CASSFLRQPQHF. As DNA, the CDR3 is TGTGCCAGCAGTTTTCTGCGGCAGCCCCAGCATTTT.